Listed here are 9 T cell receptor beta chains from one sample, sequenced in a study of regulatory T cells in long-lasting Graves disease. Arm-PCR with iRepertoire HTBI primers amplified the CDR3 regions for these TCR beta libraries. TCRdb reprocessed the multiplex PCR reads via MiXCR and lists one record per CDR3 protein. This repertoire shows about 200,000 distinct CDR3 sequences, approximately 20% found once; its top ten account for roughly 23%. Time point here: newly diagnosed GD, antithyroid drugs for less than 3 months. From PBMCs, RNA was extracted and then used to make the TCR library. Sequences were derived from peripheral blood mononuclear cells (PBMCs), sampled at new diagnosis, from a patient treated with antithyroid drugs. These receptors were collected from a female donor with Graves disease.

In this sample, this clonotype turned up many times. The chain carries TRBV7-2 and TRBJ1-6; 7 positions agree with TRBD1. The CDR3 is 14 amino acids. Trimming at V came to 5 bases and at J to 7 bases, leaving 5 bases not matched to a gene. Germline V CDR1 and CDR2: SGHTA, FQGNSA. The CDR3 DNA reads as TGTGCCAGCAGCCAAGGGACAGTCAATTCACCCCTCCACTTT. This codes for CASSQGTVNSPLHF.

Note on this clonotype: The junction departs from germline at one end; a sequencing error may be responsible. V gene TRBV29-1 combines with J gene TRBJ1-1, with a possible D match to TRBD1 (5 bases). The CDR3 is 13 residues long. Germline lookup yields CDR1 SQVTM and CDR2 ANQGSEA. The CDR3 DNA follows: TGCAGCGTTGCCAGGGTAGGTAACACTGGAGCTTTCTTT. Amino acids: CSVARVGNTGAFF.

The chain has TRBV20-1 and TRBJ1-1, with D possibly matching TRBD1 (5 bases). V was shortened by 2 bases and J by 0 bases, with 10 bases between the two germline ends. Germline CDR1 is DFQATT and CDR2 is SNEGSKA (reference sequence). The CDR3 sequence is 14 residues long. CDR3 in amino acids: CSARRGGLNTEAFF. The CDR3, as DNA: TGCAGTGCTAGACGGGGGGGATTGAACACTGAAGCTTTCTTT.

This clonotype was recorded many times. This chain uses TRBV24-1 with TRBJ2-3; 8 nucleotides line up with TRBD2. Germline-derived CDR1 and CDR2 are KGHDR and SFDVKD. Trimming cost V 2 bases and J 1 base; bases outside gene matches: 7. The CDR3 has 17 amino acids. As DNA, the CDR3 is TGTGCCACCAGTGATTCCAACCCAGCGGGAGGCACAGATACGCAGTATTTT. It codes for CATSDSNPAGGTDTQYF.

This clonotype was recorded many times. V is TRBV6-1 and J is TRBJ2-5; 8 nucleotides align to TRBD1. After removal of 6 bases from V and 9 bases from J, the junction contained 12 bases not matched to a gene. The CDR3 covers 14 residues. Germline V lookup: CDR1 MNHNS, CDR2 SASEGT. CDR3 sequence: CASRDGQGTLPQYF. The CDR3, as DNA: TGTGCCAGCAGAGACGGACAGGGAACGTTGCCCCAGTACTTC.

This clonotype was detected only a few times. The genes are TRBV24-1 and TRBJ2-3, with D hard to call. This CDR3 comprises 12 residues. In germline, CDR1 is KGHDR, CDR2 SFDVKD. V gave up 12 bases and J gave up 8 bases, with 17 bases separating them. The CDR3 sequence: CASQSALGTQYF. In nucleotides, the CDR3 is TGTGCCTCACAGTCCGCGCTCGGTACGCAGTATTTT.

This clonotype occurred many times. This chain joins TRBV30 and TRBJ1-5; D gene uncertain. CDR1 is GTSNPN and CDR2 is SVGIG in the germline V gene (reference sequence). CDR3 size: 15 residues. Trimming removed 2 bases from V and 4 bases from J, with 15 bases in between. The CDR3 loop is CAWSRGSGSNQPQHF. DNA for the CDR3: TGTGCCTGGAGTCGAGGCAGCGGGTCGAATCAGCCCCAGCATTTT.

This clonotype was counted between two and nine times. V is TRBV5-8 and J is TRBJ2-4; TRBD1 might be the D (6 bases). CDR1 is SGHTS and CDR2 is YDEGEE in the germline V gene. Trimming stripped 5 bases from V and 5 bases from J, with 14 bases between. The CDR3 loop spans 14 amino acids. CDR3 amino acids: CASSRDRHQNIQYF. The CDR3 bases are TGTGCCAGCAGTCGCGACAGGCATCAAAACATTCAGTACTTC.

This clonotype occurred many times. This chain uses TRBV28 with TRBJ1-2; D might be TRBD1 (5 bases). CDR3 length: 13 residues. The V gene lost 3 bases and the J gene lost 8 bases, with 13 bases spanning the gap. The V gene's germline CDR1 is MDHEN and CDR2 SYDVKM. CDR3 residues: CASSFSTGRGYTF. CDR3 DNA: TGTGCCAGCAGTTTCTCAACGGGGCGGGGCTACACCTTC.